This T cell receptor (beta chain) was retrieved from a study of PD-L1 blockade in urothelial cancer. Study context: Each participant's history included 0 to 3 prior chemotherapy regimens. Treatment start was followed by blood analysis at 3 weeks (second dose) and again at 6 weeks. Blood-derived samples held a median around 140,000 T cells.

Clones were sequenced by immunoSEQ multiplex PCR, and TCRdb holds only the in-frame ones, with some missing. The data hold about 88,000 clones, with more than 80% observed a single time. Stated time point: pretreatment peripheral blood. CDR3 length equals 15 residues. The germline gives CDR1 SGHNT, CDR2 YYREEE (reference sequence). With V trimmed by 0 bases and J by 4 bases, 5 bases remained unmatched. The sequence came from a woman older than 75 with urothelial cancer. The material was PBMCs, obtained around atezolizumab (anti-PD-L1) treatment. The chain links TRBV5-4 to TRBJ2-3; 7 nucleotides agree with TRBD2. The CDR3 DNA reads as TGTGCCAGCAGCTTGGGCGGGAGACCCCCAGATACGCAGTATTTT. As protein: CASSLGGRPPDTQYF.